The entry below gives a single T cell receptor (beta chain) sequence along with its context. Its antigen is unknown. Only in-frame clones appear in the TCRdb table, and some are missing; sequencing was by immunoSEQ multiplex PCR. This sample yields some 150,000 clones, of which 80% to 90% are seen a single time; under 3.5% belongs to the top ten. The data were obtained in a study of T cell responses to AZD1222 COVID-19 vaccine. Study outcomes and limitations: Baseline serostatus was positive in only a handful of AZD1222 recipients.

The length of the CDR3 is 14 residues. The trim removed 8 bases at V and 2 bases at J, leaving 2 bases unmatched. The germline V gene has CDR1 SNHLY and CDR2 FYNNEI. The sequence was collected from an adult in good health. The genes are TRBV2 and TRBJ2-2; 10 bases are shared with TRBD1. Material: peripheral blood, obtained on day 0 of AZD1222 vaccination. The CDR3 DNA is TGTGCCAGCGACAGGGGGCGCAACACCGGGGAGCTGTTTTTT. This gives the protein CASDRGRNTGELFF.